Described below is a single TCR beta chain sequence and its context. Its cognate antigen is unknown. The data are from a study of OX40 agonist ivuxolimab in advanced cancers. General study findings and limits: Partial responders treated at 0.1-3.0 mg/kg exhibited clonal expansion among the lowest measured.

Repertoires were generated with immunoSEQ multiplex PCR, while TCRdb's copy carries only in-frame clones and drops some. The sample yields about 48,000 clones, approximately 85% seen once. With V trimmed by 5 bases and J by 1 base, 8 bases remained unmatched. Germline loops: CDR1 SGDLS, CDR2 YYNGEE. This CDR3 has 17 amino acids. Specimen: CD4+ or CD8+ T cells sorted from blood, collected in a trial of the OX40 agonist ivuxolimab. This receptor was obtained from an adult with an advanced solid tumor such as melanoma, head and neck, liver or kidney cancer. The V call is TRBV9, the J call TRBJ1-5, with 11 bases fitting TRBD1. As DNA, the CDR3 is TGTGCCAGCAGTTCGGGACAGGGGGAAAGAAGCAATCAGCCCCAGCATTTT. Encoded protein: CASSSGQGERSNQPQHF.